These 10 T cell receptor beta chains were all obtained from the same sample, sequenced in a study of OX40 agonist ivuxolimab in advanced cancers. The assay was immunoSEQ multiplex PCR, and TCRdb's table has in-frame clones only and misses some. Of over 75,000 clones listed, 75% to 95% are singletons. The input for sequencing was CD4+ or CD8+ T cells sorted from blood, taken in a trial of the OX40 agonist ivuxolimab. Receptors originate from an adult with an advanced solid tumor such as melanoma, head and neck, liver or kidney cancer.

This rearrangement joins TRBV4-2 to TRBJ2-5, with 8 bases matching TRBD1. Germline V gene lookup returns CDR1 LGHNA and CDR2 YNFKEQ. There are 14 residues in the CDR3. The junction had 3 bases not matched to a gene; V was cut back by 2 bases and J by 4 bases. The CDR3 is CASSQPDRGETQYF. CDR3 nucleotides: TGTGCCAGCAGCCAACCTGACAGGGGAGAGACCCAGTACTTC.

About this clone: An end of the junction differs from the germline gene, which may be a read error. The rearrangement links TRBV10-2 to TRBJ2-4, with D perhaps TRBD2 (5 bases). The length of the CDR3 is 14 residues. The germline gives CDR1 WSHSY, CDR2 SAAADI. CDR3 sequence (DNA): TGCGTCAGCAGTGAATTAACAGTGCGGGACATTCAGTACTTC. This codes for CVSSELTVRDIQYF.

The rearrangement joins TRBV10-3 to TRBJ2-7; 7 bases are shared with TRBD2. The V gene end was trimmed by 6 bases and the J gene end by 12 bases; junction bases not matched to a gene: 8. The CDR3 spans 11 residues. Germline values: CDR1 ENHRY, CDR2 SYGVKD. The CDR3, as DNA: TGTGCCATCAGGGGACTACTTCTCCTGTACTTC. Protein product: CAIRGLLLLYF.

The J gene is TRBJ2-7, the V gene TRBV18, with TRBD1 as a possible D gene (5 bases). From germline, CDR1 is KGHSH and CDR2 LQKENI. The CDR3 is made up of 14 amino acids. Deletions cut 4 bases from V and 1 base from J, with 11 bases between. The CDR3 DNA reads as TGTGCCAGCTCACAAGACAGTACTTCCTACGAGCAGTACTTC. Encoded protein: CASSQDSTSYEQYF.

In nucleotides, the CDR3 is TGTGCTAGTGGTTTGGTACTATCACAGCTCACCTACGAGCAGTACTTC. It is translated as CASGLVLSQLTYEQYF. The V gene is TRBV12-5, the J gene TRBJ2-7, with no clear D. CDR3 length: 16 residues. Trimming took off 0 bases at V and 2 bases at J, with 14 bases between the two ends. The germline V gene encodes CDR1 LGHNT and CDR2 FRNRAP. Full variable domain (outside the CDR3, taken from reference TRBV12-5 and TRBJ2-7): DARVTQTPRHKVTEMGQEVTMRCQPILGHNTVFWYRQTMMQGLELLAYFRNRAPLDDSGMPKDRFSAEMPDATLATLKIQPSEPRDSAVYFCASGLVLSQLTYEQYFGPGTRLTVT.

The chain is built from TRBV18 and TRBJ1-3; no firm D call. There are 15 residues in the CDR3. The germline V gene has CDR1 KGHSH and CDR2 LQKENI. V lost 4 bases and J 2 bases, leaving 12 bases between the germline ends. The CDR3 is CASSRDAGTGNTIYF. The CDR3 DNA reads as TGTGCCAGCTCACGAGACGCCGGAACTGGAAACACCATATATTTT.

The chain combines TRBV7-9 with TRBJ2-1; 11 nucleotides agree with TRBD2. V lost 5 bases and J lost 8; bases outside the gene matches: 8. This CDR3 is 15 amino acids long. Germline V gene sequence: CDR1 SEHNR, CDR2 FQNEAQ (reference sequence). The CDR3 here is CASSAVAGGPHEQFF. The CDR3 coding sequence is TGTGCCAGCAGCGCCGTAGCGGGGGGGCCACATGAGCAGTTCTTC. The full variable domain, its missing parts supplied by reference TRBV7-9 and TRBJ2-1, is DTGVSQNPRHKITKRGQNVTFRCDPISEHNRLYWYRQTLGQGPEFLTYFQNEAQLEKSRLLSDRFSAERPKGSFSTLEIQRTEQGDSAMYLCASSAVAGGPHEQFFGPGTRLTVL.

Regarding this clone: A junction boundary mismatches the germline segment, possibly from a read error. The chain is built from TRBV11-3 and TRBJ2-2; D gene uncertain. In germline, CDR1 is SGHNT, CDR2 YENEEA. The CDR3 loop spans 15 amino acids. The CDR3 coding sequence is TGTGCCAGCAGCCTAGACCCGGACAACACCGGGGAGCTGTTTTTT. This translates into CASSLDPDNTGELFF.

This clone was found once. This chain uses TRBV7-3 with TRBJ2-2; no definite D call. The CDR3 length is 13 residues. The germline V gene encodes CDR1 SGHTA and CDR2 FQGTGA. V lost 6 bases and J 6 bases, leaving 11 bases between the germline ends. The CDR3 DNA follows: TGTGCCAGCAGTACGACCGACGCCGGGGAGCTGTTTTTT. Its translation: CASSTTDAGELFF.

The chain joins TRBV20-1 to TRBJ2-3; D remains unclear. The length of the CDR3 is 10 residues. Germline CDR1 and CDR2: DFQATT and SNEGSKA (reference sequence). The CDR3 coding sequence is TGCAGCGAAGGGTTAGATACGCAGTATTTT. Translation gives CSEGLDTQYF.